This TCR beta chain was recovered during a study of CXCR3-negative and CXCR3-positive naive CD8 T cells. Study-level results: Hydrophobicity was higher for TRB CDR3s found in CXCR3-positive naive cells than in CXCR3-negative naive cells.

On this clonotype: Its antigen is unidentified.

Carrying UMI labels, the TRB cDNA libraries were prepared through 5' RACE. Reanalyzing the 5' RACE reads, TCRdb keeps one entry per CDR3 protein, without DNA. Its clone listing holds about 110,000 distinct CDR3 sequences. CDR1 MNHEY and CDR2 SVGAGI come from the germline V gene. This CDR3 contains 14 residues. The chain has TRBV6-5 and TRBJ2-1. The sequence came from a human donor in good health. Some clones in this sample may be carry-over from other donors' samples. Sequencing used naive CXCR3+ CD8+ T cells from blood. The subset here: CD45RO-CCR7+CD27+CD95- naive CD8+ T cells expressing CXCR3 (TNR3+). CDR3 residues: CASSYSYSYNEQFF.